This TCR beta chain stems from a study of blood T cell repertoires in COVID-19. Repertoires were generated with immunoSEQ multiplex PCR, while TCRdb's copy carries only in-frame clones and drops some. This sample yields around 140,000 clones, of which approximately 84% are seen a single time; under 1.5% belongs to the top ten. Germline V lookup: CDR1 LNHDA, CDR2 SQIVND (reference sequence). The CDR3 contains 16 residues. Trimming left V 1 base short and J 0 bases short, with 10 bases between. The sample comprised peripheral blood. The source of this sequence is a man aged 55 to 69 with acute or convalescent COVID-19. The genes are TRBV19 and TRBJ1-5, with D uncertain. The CDR3 DNA follows: TGTGCCAGTAGTATAGGAGAGGTTTATAGCAATCAGCCCCAGCATTTT. Residues: CASSIGEVYSNQPQHF.